Listed here are 19 T cell receptor beta chains from one sample, sequenced in a study of human T cells and chemical hapten exposure. Time point in this sample: patch test 1, 2 weeks after DPC sensitization. This sample's treatment: therapeutic diphenylcyclopropenone sensitization with weekly scalp DPC. Via MiXCR, TCRdb re-called the RACE reads, giving one row per CDR3 protein. The sample holds about 340,000 distinct CDR3 sequences; around 7% are singletons and the top ten take approximately 8.9%. Sequencing used whole blood, obtained in connection with sensitization to the hapten diphenylcyclopropenone (DPC). The receptor source for this set is a woman aged 18 to 35 with alopecia areata. Some clones in this sample may be carry-over from other donors' samples.

A few counts support this clonotype. The rearrangement links TRBV29-1 to TRBJ2-1; D is unresolved. Germline V gene data show CDR1 as SQVTM and CDR2 as ANQGSEA. Trimming shortened V by 5 bases and J by 0 bases, and 8 bases separated the two germline ends. CDR3 length equals 13 residues. Here the CDR3 DNA reads TGCAGCGTTCGACCGAGCTCCTACAATGAGCAGTTCTTC. It codes for CSVRPSSYNEQFF.

V gene TRBV5-1 combines with J gene TRBJ1-1; D may be TRBD1 (5 bases). Germline assignment: CDR1 SGHRS and CDR2 YFSETQ. V lost 5 bases and J 5 bases, leaving 10 bases between the germline ends. The CDR3 has 12 residues. CDR3 residues: CASSGARTEAFF. CDR3 nucleotide sequence: TGCGCCAGCAGTGGGGCGCGTACTGAAGCTTTCTTT.

This clonotype has a handful of counts. This CDR3 reads CASSQARGLTEAFF. The CDR3, as DNA: TGCGCCAGCAGCCAAGCTAGGGGGCTAACTGAAGCTTTCTTT. This chain joins TRBV4-3 and TRBJ1-1; 7 positions match TRBD1. The CDR3 contains 14 residues. V lost 1 base and J lost 5; bases outside the gene matches: 4. Germline V gene sequence: CDR1 LGHNA, CDR2 YSLEER.

This clonotype was seen at least ten times. This chain links TRBV6-6 with TRBJ2-5; 12 nucleotides align to TRBD1. The length of the CDR3 is 14 residues. Losses at the gene ends were 6 bases for V and 4 bases for J; bases not matched to a gene: 3. Germline CDR1 and CDR2: MNHNY and SVGAGI (reference sequence). In DNA, the CDR3 is TGTGCCAGCAGACCGGGACAGGGGGCAGAGACCCAGTACTTC. Protein product: CASRPGQGAETQYF.

This clonotype was counted ten times or more. The chain links TRBV10-3 to TRBJ2-3, with D unresolved. This CDR3 is 11 amino acids long. Deletions cut 8 bases from V and 5 bases from J, with 8 bases between. Germline V gene lookup returns CDR1 ENHRY and CDR2 SYGVKD. DNA of the CDR3: TGTGCCATCGGATTAGGAGATACGCAGTATTTT. Translation: CAIGLGDTQYF.

This sequence joins TRBV11-2 and TRBJ2-5; TRBD2 agrees at 10 bases. CDR1 and CDR2 (germline): SGHAT, FQNNGV. V gave up 1 base and J gave up 0 bases; unmatched junction bases: 5. The CDR3 has 17 amino acids. The CDR3 DNA is TGTGCCAGCAGCTTAGGTAGTCTAGCGGGGGACCAAGAGACCCAGTACTTC. This sequence encodes CASSLGSLAGDQETQYF.

Comment on this clonotype: As the CDR3 is not closed by the conserved phenylalanine or tryptophan, this likely results from a read error. CDR3 sequence: CASSVALAGGAPYNEQFL. In DNA form, the CDR3 reads TGTGCCAGCAGCGTAGCACTAGCGGGGGGGGCCCCCTACAATGAGCAGTTCCTC. The chain carries TRBV9 and TRBJ2-1, with 13 bases identical to TRBD2. J was trimmed by 2 bases and V by 0 bases; bases with no gene match: 5. This CDR3 is 18 amino acids long. The germline gives CDR1 SGDLS, CDR2 YYNGEE.

The chain couples TRBV4-2 to TRBJ1-1, with 9 bases that match TRBD1. V lost 0 bases and J lost 3; bases outside the gene matches: 8. The CDR3 length is 17 residues. CDR1 is LGHNA and CDR2 is YNFKEQ in the germline V gene. The CDR3 is CASSQEWRQGGYTEAFF. The CDR3 coding sequence is TGTGCCAGCAGCCAAGAATGGAGACAGGGGGGGTACACTGAAGCTTTCTTT.

This clonotype was detected a few times. This rearrangement joins TRBV2 to TRBJ2-7; D remains ambiguous. CDR3 size: 11 residues. V was shortened by 7 bases and J by 3 bases, with 7 bases between the two germline ends. CDR1 SNHLY and CDR2 FYNNEI come from the germline V gene. CDR3 region: CASTQNYEQYF. In nucleotides, the CDR3 is TGTGCCAGCACCCAAAACTACGAGCAGTACTTC.

This clonotype was recorded at least ten times. This rearrangement joins TRBV20-1 to TRBJ2-3; unclear D gene. V was clipped by 5 bases and J by 1 base, with 7 bases between them. Per germline, CDR1 DFQATT and CDR2 SNEGSKA (reference sequence). The CDR3 runs 12 residues. The CDR3 sequence: CSAGRRTDTQYF. CDR3 bases: TGCAGTGCTGGACGCCGCACAGATACGCAGTATTTT.

This clonotype was recorded a few times. J is TRBJ1-6 and V is TRBV20-1; D is uncertain. V was cut by 1 base and J by 0 bases, with 7 bases left in between. Per the germline V gene, CDR1 is DFQATT and CDR2 is SNEGSKA (reference sequence). The CDR3 sequence is 15 residues long. In nucleotides, the CDR3 is TGCAGTGCTAGAGGGACCGTCTCCTATAATTCACCCCTCCACTTT. It specifies CSARGTVSYNSPLHF.

The chain combines TRBV9 with TRBJ1-6; tentatively, D is TRBD1 (5 bases). The germline V gene has CDR1 SGDLS and CDR2 YYNGEE. V dropped 4 bases and J dropped 14 bases, with 22 bases sitting between them. The length of the CDR3 is 15 residues. The CDR3 loop is CASSSPGTAGRALHF. CDR3 DNA: TGTGCCAGCAGCTCCCCGGGGACGGCAGGCAGGGCCCTCCACTTT.

The chain joins TRBV27 to TRBJ1-6; the match to TRBD1 covers 12 bases. Germline CDR1 and CDR2: MNHEY and SMNVEV (reference sequence). The CDR3 length is 15 residues. V trimming: 6 bases; J trimming: 9 bases; junction bases outside the gene matches: 6. The CDR3 DNA is TGTGCCAGCAGCCGTGGGACAGGGGGCTCTTCACCCCTCCACTTT. This encodes CASSRGTGGSSPLHF.

CDR3 sequence: CASSYDAGLNQPQHF. As DNA, the CDR3 is TGTGCCAGCAGTTACGATGCCGGCCTGAACCAGCCCCAGCATTTT. This chain links TRBV6-6 with TRBJ1-5; D call uncertain. The CDR3 is 15 residues long. Germline CDR1 and CDR2: MNHNY and SVGAGI (reference sequence). Between the trimmed V and J ends, which lost 2 bases and 7 bases, there was a span of 15 bases.

This clonotype has a handful of counts. This chain uses TRBV7-9 with TRBJ2-7, with 8 bases aligning to TRBD1. The V segment lost 5 bases and the J segment 0 bases; nucleotides outside the gene matches: 9. Germline values: CDR1 SEHNR, CDR2 FQNEAQ (reference sequence). The CDR3 consists of 16 residues. This CDR3 is CASSTRTGQSSYEQYF. For the CDR3, the DNA is TGTGCCAGCAGCACCCGGACAGGGCAATCCTCCTACGAGCAGTACTTC.

This clonotype was seen more than once but under ten times. The chain joins TRBV10-3 to TRBJ1-1; the match to TRBD1 covers 9 bases. The CDR3 is 11 amino acids. The trim removed 8 bases at V and 6 bases at J, leaving 1 base unmatched. Germline V lookup: CDR1 ENHRY, CDR2 SYGVKD. CDR3 in DNA: TGTGCCATCGGACAGGGGCCTGAAGCTTTCTTT. Its translation is CAIGQGPEAFF.

The sample holds a few counts of this clonotype. The J gene is TRBJ1-4, the V gene TRBV6-1; the match to TRBD1 covers 7 bases. V dropped 6 bases and J dropped 8; count of bases not matched to a gene: 6. This CDR3 is built from 13 residues. Germline V gene sequence: CDR1 MNHNS, CDR2 SASEGT. CDR3 bases: TGTGCCAGCAGCCCTGACAGGGAGGAAAAACTGTTTTTT. It encodes CASSPDREEKLFF.

The chain couples TRBV21-1 to TRBJ1-6. TRBV21-1 represents a pseudogene. The CDR3 totals 16 residues. The CDR3 nucleotides are TGTGCCAGCAGCAAAGGGCGGGCCAGAGATTATTCACCCCTCCACTTT. This encodes CASSKGRARDYSPLHF.

This clonotype was counted a single time. The rearrangement links TRBV5-1 to TRBJ1-6, with 8 bases that match TRBD1. In germline, CDR1 is SGHRS, CDR2 YFSETQ. CDR3 length: 15 residues. The junction had 10 bases not matched to a gene; V was cut back by 4 bases and J by 10 bases. CDR3 loop: CASSRTGQAESPLHF. DNA of the CDR3: TGCGCCAGCAGCCGGACAGGGCAGGCGGAGTCACCCCTCCACTTT.